This T cell receptor (beta chain) was sequenced during a study of T cell repertoires in cytomegalovirus infection. This clonotype was seen repeatedly, ten times or more. Using its own MiXCR run on the reads, TCRdb lists one record per CDR3 protein. The sample lists fewer than 550,000 distinct CDR3 sequences, about 26% occurring once. In germline, CDR1 is SGHTA, CDR2 FQGNSA. This CDR3 region has 14 residues. V lost 3 bases and J 7 bases, leaving 12 bases between the germline ends. This receptor was obtained from a human donor in good health (CMV status not recorded). Some clones in this sample may be carry-over from other donors' samples. The specimen was PBMCs. This chain uses TRBV7-2 with TRBJ1-4, with a possible D match to TRBD1 (5 bases). CDR3 sequence reads: CASSFLAGSEKLFF. CDR3 nucleotide sequence: TGTGCCAGCAGCTTTCTGGCAGGGAGTGAAAAACTGTTTTTT.